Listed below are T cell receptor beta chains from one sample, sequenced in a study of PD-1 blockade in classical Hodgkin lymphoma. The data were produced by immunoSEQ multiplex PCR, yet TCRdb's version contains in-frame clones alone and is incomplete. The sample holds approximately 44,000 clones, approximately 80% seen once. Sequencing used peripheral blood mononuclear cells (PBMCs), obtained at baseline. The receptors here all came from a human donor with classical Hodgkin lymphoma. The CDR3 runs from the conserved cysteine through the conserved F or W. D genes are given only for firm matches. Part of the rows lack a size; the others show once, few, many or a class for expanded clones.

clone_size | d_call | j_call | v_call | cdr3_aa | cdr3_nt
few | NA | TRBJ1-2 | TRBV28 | CASSFYRTAYTF | TGTGCCAGCAGTTTCTACCGGACAGCCTACACCTTC
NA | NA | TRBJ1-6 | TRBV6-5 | CASSYRGTDSPLHF | TGTGCCAGCAGTTACCGGGGAACTGATTCACCCCTCCACTTT
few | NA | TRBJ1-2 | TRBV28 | CASSPLSGANYGYTF | TGTGCCAGCAGCCCCTTATCAGGAGCTAACTATGGCTACACCTTC
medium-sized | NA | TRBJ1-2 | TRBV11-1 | CASSLAGFYGYTF | TGTGCCAGCAGCTTAGCAGGGTTCTATGGCTACACCTTC
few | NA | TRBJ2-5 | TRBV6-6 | CASMVREIETQYF | TGTGCCAGCATGGTTCGGGAGATAGAGACCCAGTACTTC
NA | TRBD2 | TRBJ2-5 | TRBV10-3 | CAISESGLAGYQETQYF | TGTGCCATCAGTGAGTCTGGGCTAGCGGGGTACCAAGAGACCCAGTACTTC
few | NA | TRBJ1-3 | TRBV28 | CASSLQGQLYSGNTIYF | TGTGCCAGCAGTTTACAGGGCCAACTGTACTCTGGAAACACCATATATTTT
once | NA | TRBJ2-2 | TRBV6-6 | CASSYSKRTVRELFF | TGTGCCAGCAGTTACTCGAAAAGGACAGTTAGGGAGCTGTTTTTT
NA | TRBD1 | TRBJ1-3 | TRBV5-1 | CASSRTGGTGNTIYF | TGCGCCAGCAGCCGGACAGGGGGCACCGGAAACACCATATATTTT
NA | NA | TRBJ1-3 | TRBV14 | CASSWVSGNTIYF | TGTGCCAGCAGTTGGGTCTCTGGAAACACCATATATTTT
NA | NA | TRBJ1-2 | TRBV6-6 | CASSLQTGTNYGYTF | TGTGCCAGCAGTCTCCAGACTGGGACTAACTATGGCTACACCTTC
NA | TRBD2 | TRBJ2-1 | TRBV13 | CASSPGTSGRNEQFF | TGTGCCAGCAGCCCCGGGACTAGCGGGAGGAATGAGCAGTTCTTC
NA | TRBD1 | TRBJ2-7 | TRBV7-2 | CASSLKTGGLYEQYF | TGTGCCAGCAGCTTAAAAACAGGGGGATTGTACGAGCAGTACTTC
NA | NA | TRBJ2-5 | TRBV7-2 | CASSLDPGRQETQYF | TGTGCCAGCAGCTTAGATCCTGGCAGACAAGAGACCCAGTACTTC
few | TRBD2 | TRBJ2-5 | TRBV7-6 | CASSLDGGWTLGQETQYF | TGTGCCAGCAGCTTAGACGGGGGGTGGACACTGGGGCAAGAGACCCAGTACTTC
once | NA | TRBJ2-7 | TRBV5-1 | CASSLRGPSSYEQYF | TGCGCCAGCAGCTTGAGAGGTCCTAGCTCCTACGAGCAGTACTTC
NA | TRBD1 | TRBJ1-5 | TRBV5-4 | CASSQDEGASQPQHF | TGCGCCAGCAGCCAAGATGAGGGGGCGAGTCAGCCCCAGCATTTT
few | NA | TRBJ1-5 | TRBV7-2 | CASSLVPEQPQHF | TGTGCCAGCAGCTTAGTTCCGGAACAGCCCCAGCATTTT
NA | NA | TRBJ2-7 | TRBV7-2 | CASSPTGAEQYF | TGTGCCAGCAGCCCGACAGGAGCCGAGCAGTACTTC
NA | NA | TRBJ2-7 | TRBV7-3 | CASSYGSTYEQYF | TGTGCCAGCAGCTACGGGTCAACCTACGAGCAGTACTTC
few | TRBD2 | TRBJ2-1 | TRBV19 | CASSEGTSGSTKFF | TGTGCCAGTAGTGAAGGGACTAGCGGGAGTACCAAGTTCTTC
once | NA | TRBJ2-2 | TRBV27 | CASSLGQGVTGELFF | TGTGCCAGCAGTTTAGGGCAGGGCGTGACCGGGGAGCTGTTTTTT
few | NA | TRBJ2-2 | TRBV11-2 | CASSLAPRGTGELFF | TGTGCCAGCAGCTTAGCCCCCAGGGGCACCGGGGAGCTGTTTTTT
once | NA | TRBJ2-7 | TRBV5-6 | CASSWQGLGEQYF | TGTGCCAGCAGCTGGCAGGGGTTGGGCGAGCAGTACTTC
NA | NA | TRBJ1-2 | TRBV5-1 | CASSLGTVAMGSGYTF | TGCGCCAGCAGCTTGGGGACAGTCGCAATGGGATCGGGCTACACCTTC